A single sample is the source of the 27 T cell receptor beta chains below, sequenced in a study of control samples from healthy donors and cancer patients. Some clones are missing from TCRdb's copy, which holds only in-frame ones; the method was immunoSEQ multiplex PCR. The profile shows 90,000 or so clones, about 89% of them singletons. The sample was PBMCs. The origin of the receptors is a woman in her forties or fifties with colorectal cancer.

The gene calls are TRBV7-9 and TRBJ1-2; 7 nucleotides line up with TRBD1. The germline V gene has CDR1 SEHNR and CDR2 FQNEAQ (reference sequence). V gave up 5 bases and J gave up 2 bases; unmatched junction bases: 2. CDR3 length: 13 amino acids. CDR3 protein: CASSPGQNYGYTF. DNA of the CDR3: TGTGCCAGCAGCCCGGGACAGAACTATGGCTACACCTTC.

The CDR3 DNA is TGTGCCAGCAGCCCCAGACAGAGTACTAACTATGGCTACACCTTC. It encodes CASSPRQSTNYGYTF. The chain combines TRBV2 with TRBJ1-2; possible D gene TRBD1, 5 bases. The CDR3 covers 15 residues. The V gene lost 6 bases and the J gene lost 0 bases, with 14 bases spanning the gap. CDR1 is SNHLY and CDR2 is FYNNEI in the germline V gene.

The rearrangement joins TRBV28 to TRBJ1-5; TRBD1 agrees at 7 bases. V lost 6 bases to trimming and J lost 7 bases; unmatched junction nucleotides: 9. The germline CDR1 and CDR2 sequences are MDHEN and SYDVKM. The CDR3 sequence is 14 residues long. CDR3 bases: TGTGCCAGCAGGGGGACAGCCTTCGGGCAGCCCCAGCATTTT. It is translated as CASRGTAFGQPQHF.

The rearrangement joins TRBV5-1 to TRBJ2-2; 10 bases fit TRBD2. The germline V gene has CDR1 SGHRS and CDR2 YFSETQ. V lost 1 base, J lost 1 base, and 7 bases stayed unmatched. The CDR3 runs 18 residues. The CDR3 nucleotides are TGCGCCAGCAGCTTGAACCTAGCGGGGGCCTGGAACACCGGGGAGCTGTTTTTT. Translation: CASSLNLAGAWNTGELFF. The full variable domain, with the rest looked up from reference TRBV5-1 and TRBJ2-2, is KAGVTQTPRYLIKTRGQQVTLSCSPISGHRSVSWYQQTPGQGLQFLFEYFSETQRNKGNFPGRFSGRQFSNSRSEMNVSTLELGDSALYLCASSLNLAGAWNTGELFFGEGSRLTVL.

V gene TRBV28 combines with J gene TRBJ2-4, with 10 nucleotides matching TRBD1. The junction had 5 bases not matched to a gene; V was cut back by 6 bases and J by 6 bases. Germline CDR1 MDHEN, CDR2 SYDVKM. The CDR3 has 14 amino acids. CDR3 DNA: TGTGCCAGCAGCCGACAGGGGGCGGGAAACATTCAGTACTTC. This encodes CASSRQGAGNIQYF. Full variable domain (missing parts from reference TRBV28 and TRBJ2-4): DVKVTQSSRYLVKRTGEKVFLECVQDMDHENMFWYRQDPGLGLRLIYFSYDVKMKEKGDIPEGYSVSREKKERFSLILESASTNQTSMYLCASSRQGAGNIQYFGAGTRLSVL.

The CDR3 here is CASSVTGGGGETQYF. In DNA, the CDR3 is TGTGCCAGTAGCGTGACTGGAGGGGGCGGAGAGACCCAGTACTTC. The chain has TRBV19 and TRBJ2-5; D is possibly TRBD1 (7 bases). Looked up from germline, CDR1 is LNHDA and CDR2 is SQIVND (reference sequence). Trimming left V 6 bases short and J 4 bases short, with 18 bases between. The CDR3 extends over 15 amino acids.

In this sample, this clone turned up a few times. This chain links TRBV27 with TRBJ1-2; 7 bases align to TRBD1. The CDR3 consists of 13 residues. Germline V gene data show CDR1 as MNHEY and CDR2 as SMNVEV (reference sequence). V lost 4 bases to trimming and J lost 6 bases; unmatched junction nucleotides: 5. For the CDR3, the DNA is TGTGCCAGCAGTTCAACGACAGGGAATGGCTACACCTTC. Translating it yields CASSSTTGNGYTF.

The chain has TRBV6-2 or TRBV6-3 and TRBJ2-1; the match to TRBD2 covers 13 bases. Germline V lookup: CDR1 MNHEY, CDR2 SVGEGT. The length of the CDR3 is 15 residues. The J segment lost 5 bases and the V segment lost 2 bases, leaving 0 bases of the junction unmatched. Here the CDR3 reads CASSYGTSGDNEQFF. The DNA for the CDR3 is TGTGCCAGCAGTTACGGGACTAGCGGGGACAATGAGCAGTTCTTC.

The V call is TRBV6-5, the J call TRBJ1-1; 8 nucleotides agree with TRBD1. Germline V CDR1 and CDR2: MNHEY, SVGAGI. This CDR3 comprises 14 residues. The V and J ends lost 7 bases and 3 bases, in that order; junction bases with no gene match: 7. CDR3 loop: CASIAGGWDTEAFF. The CDR3 nucleotides are TGTGCCAGCATCGCAGGGGGCTGGGACACTGAAGCTTTCTTT.

The chain carries TRBV19 and TRBJ2-2, with D perhaps TRBD2 (7 bases). Trimming shortened V by 9 bases and J by 0 bases, and 29 bases separated the two germline ends. This CDR3 contains 20 residues. CDR1 LNHDA and CDR2 SQIVND come from the germline V gene (reference sequence). The CDR3 protein is CASQKGGLGGGPPNTGELFF. The CDR3 coding sequence is TGTGCCAGCCAAAAGGGAGGGTTAGGCGGGGGCCCCCCGAACACCGGGGAGCTGTTTTTT.

This clone was observed a single time. The chain couples TRBV15 to TRBJ1-2; D uncertain. The CDR3 consists of 14 residues. V was pared by 0 bases and J by 2 bases, with 7 bases between. The germline CDR1 and CDR2 sequences are LNHNV and YYDKDF (reference sequence). CDR3 DNA sequence: TGTGCCACCAGCAGAGATACCCAAAACTATGGCTACACCTTC. It translates to CATSRDTQNYGYTF.

The chain links TRBV10-3 to TRBJ1-2; D remains ambiguous. V shed 0 bases and J shed 4 bases, with 9 bases lying between them. The CDR3 runs to 14 residues. Per the germline V gene, CDR1 is ENHRY and CDR2 is SYGVKD. Here the CDR3 DNA reads TGTGCCATCAGTGAGTCTCTGGAGGGCTATGGCTACACCTTC. This encodes CAISESLEGYGYTF.

In DNA form, the CDR3 reads TGCAGTGCTGGACAGGGTGGAGGCTACACCTTC. Protein: CSAGQGGGYTF. The chain has TRBV20-1 and TRBJ1-2, with 8 bases aligning to TRBD1. V shed 5 bases, J shed 8 bases, and the junction held 4 bases outside the gene matches. The CDR3 has 11 amino acids. Germline V gives CDR1 DFQATT, CDR2 SNEGSKA (reference sequence).

The chain combines TRBV5-1 with TRBJ2-5; D possibly corresponds to TRBD2 (5 bases). The CDR3 sequence is 13 residues long. Germline V gene lookup returns CDR1 SGHRS and CDR2 YFSETQ. V lost 3 bases, J lost 5 bases, and 11 bases lay in between. In DNA, the CDR3 is TGCGCCAGCAGCTCCGCCCCGGGGGAGACCCAGTACTTC. Translated, it gives CASSSAPGETQYF.

The chain employs TRBV7-9 and TRBJ2-7; D is unclear. CDR1 and CDR2 from the germline V gene are SEHNR and FQNEAQ (reference sequence). Trimming took off 1 base at V and 0 bases at J, with 10 bases between the two ends. The length of the CDR3 is 15 residues. CDR3 region: CASSLEGIRSYEQYV. DNA for the CDR3: TGTGCCAGCAGCTTAGAGGGAATCCGCTCCTACGAGCAGTACGTC.

CDR3 loop: CASSESRTGGYGYTF. DNA for the CDR3: TGCGCCAGCAGTGAGTCCAGGACTGGCGGATATGGCTACACCTTC. This chain links TRBV10-2 with TRBJ1-2; D is unresolved. Germline V gene sequence: CDR1 WSHSY, CDR2 SAAADI. This CDR3 region has 15 residues. Trimming removed 0 bases from V and 5 bases from J, with 13 bases in between.

The J gene is TRBJ1-6, the V gene TRBV27, with TRBD1 identical over 9 bases. The CDR3 has 16 residues. CDR1 MNHEY and CDR2 SMNVEV come from the germline V gene (reference sequence). Germline trimming cut 5 bases from V and 7 bases from J; bases unmatched to any gene: 9. For the CDR3, the DNA is TGTGCCAGCAGTCCGGACAGGGGTTGGTCCAATTCACCCCTCCACTTT. This encodes CASSPDRGWSNSPLHF.

This chain connects TRBV6-2 or TRBV6-3 to TRBJ1-5; maybe TRBD1 (6 bases). The CDR3 is made up of 16 amino acids. V was cut by 0 bases and J by 0 bases, with 9 bases left in between. CDR1 is MNHEY, CDR2 SVGEGT, per germline. The CDR3 nucleotides are TGTGCCAGCAGTTACTCTACAGGGTATAGCAATCAGCCCCAGCATTTT. Amino acids: CASSYSTGYSNQPQHF.

V usage is TRBV25-1 and J usage is TRBJ1-4, with 7 bases that match TRBD1. From germline, CDR1 is MGHDK and CDR2 SYGVNS. V lost 1 base, J lost 2 bases, and 4 bases stayed unmatched. This CDR3 is built from 16 residues. The CDR3 DNA reads TGTGCCAGCAGTGAATCTCGGGGACAGACTAATGAAAAACTGTTTTTT. Its protein product is CASSESRGQTNEKLFF.

The rearrangement joins TRBV6-2 or TRBV6-3 to TRBJ1-6; 7 bases fit TRBD1. The CDR3 is made up of 14 amino acids. Germline V lookup: CDR1 MNHEY, CDR2 SVGEGT. Losses at the gene ends were 5 bases for V and 9 bases for J; bases not matched to a gene: 7. DNA for the CDR3: TGTGCCAGCAGTCGACAGGGTATAATTTCACCCCTCCACTTT. This sequence encodes CASSRQGIISPLHF.

The CDR3 bases are TGTGCCAGCACCCTATACGAGGGGAGGAGCACTGAAGCTTTCTTT. Its translation is CASTLYEGRSTEAFF. V and J are TRBV7-2 and TRBJ1-1, with D maybe TRBD1 (5 bases). The V end was cut by 7 bases, the J end by 4 bases, with 19 bases between. CDR1 is SGHTA, CDR2 FQGNSA, per germline. The CDR3 loop spans 15 amino acids.

This clone was detected once. The V gene is TRBV11-1, the J gene TRBJ2-5; maybe TRBD2 (5 bases). This CDR3 comprises 14 residues. V shed 2 bases and J shed 2 bases, with 9 bases lying between them. The germline V gene has CDR1 SGHAT and CDR2 FQDESV (reference sequence). In DNA form, the CDR3 reads TGTGCCAGCAGCTTATCGGACTCACAAGAGACCCAGTACTTC. This sequence encodes CASSLSDSQETQYF.

The table lists this clone with a count of one. This chain joins TRBV19 and TRBJ1-1, with D hard to call. Trimming pared 5 bases from V and 5 bases from J, leaving 15 bases between. The CDR3 sequence is 14 residues long. Per the germline V gene, CDR1 is LNHDA and CDR2 is SQIVND (reference sequence). In DNA, the CDR3 is TGTGCCAGTAGTGCTCCGTCGCGACGGACTGAAGCTTTCTTT. Encoded protein: CASSAPSRRTEAFF.

The V gene is TRBV6-1, the J gene TRBJ1-1; the D is unclear. CDR1 is MNHNS, CDR2 SASEGT, per germline. Trimming removed 2 bases at V and 7 bases at J, with 8 bases between. This CDR3 is built from 12 residues. CDR3 loop: CASSEFVGEAFF. In DNA form, the CDR3 reads TGTGCCAGCAGTGAATTCGTGGGTGAAGCTTTCTTT.

Only a few counts were recorded for this clone. V is TRBV5-1 and J is TRBJ2-1; 14 bases fit TRBD2. The V gene end was trimmed by 0 bases and the J gene end by 4 bases; junction bases not matched to a gene: 0. Germline V gene lookup returns CDR1 SGHRS and CDR2 YFSETQ. This CDR3 comprises 16 residues. CDR3 sequence reads: CASSLGLAGGYNEQFF. DNA for the CDR3: TGCGCCAGCAGCTTGGGACTAGCGGGGGGGTACAATGAGCAGTTCTTC. Based on the CDR3 plus reference TRBV5-1 and TRBJ2-1, the full variable domain is KAGVTQTPRYLIKTRGQQVTLSCSPISGHRSVSWYQQTPGQGLQFLFEYFSETQRNKGNFPGRFSGRQFSNSRSEMNVSTLELGDSALYLCASSLGLAGGYNEQFFGPGTRLTVL.

This clone was seen only a few times. The V call is TRBV6-2 or TRBV6-3, the J call TRBJ2-3; 7 bases are shared with TRBD1. Per the germline V gene, CDR1 is MNHEY and CDR2 is SVGEGT. V lost 4 bases to trimming and J lost 0 bases; unmatched junction nucleotides: 1. The CDR3 sequence is 14 residues long. CDR3 in amino acids: CASSLQGSTDTQYF. CDR3 in DNA: TGTGCCAGCAGTTTACAGGGGAGCACAGATACGCAGTATTTT.

The chain employs TRBV19 and TRBJ1-5, with 9 nucleotides matching TRBD1. V shed 6 bases and J 3 bases; nucleotides not matched to a gene: 6. This CDR3 region has 15 residues. CDR1 is LNHDA, CDR2 SQIVND, per germline (reference sequence). The CDR3: CASSLRDRVNQPQHF. The CDR3 DNA reads as TGTGCCAGTAGCCTCCGGGACAGGGTCAATCAGCCCCAGCATTTT.